A single sample gave rise to the 32 T cell receptor beta chains below, sequenced in a study of blood T cell repertoires in COVID-19. Sequencing used immunoSEQ multiplex PCR; TCRdb keeps in-frame clones, though not all of them. Of about 100,000 clones detected, approximately 86% appear once; the ten largest clones hold roughly 13%. The material sequenced was peripheral blood. The source of these receptors is a man aged 50 or older with active or convalescent COVID-19.

There are a few counts of this clone. The rearrangement joins TRBV5-4 to TRBJ2-3, with D perhaps TRBD2 (6 bases). This CDR3 has 15 amino acids. Looked up from germline, CDR1 is SGHNT and CDR2 is YYREEE (reference sequence). V was trimmed by 0 bases and J by 6 bases, leaving 14 bases between them. The CDR3 DNA reads as TGTGCCAGCAGCTTGGTGGGGCGGGGTACGGATACGCAGTATTTT. It yields the protein CASSLVGRGTDTQYF. The full variable domain, with the rest looked up from reference TRBV5-4 and TRBJ2-3, is ETGVTQSPTHLIKTRGQQVTLRCSSQSGHNTVSWYQQALGQGPQFIFQYYREEENGRGNFPPRFSGLQFPNYSSELNVNALELDDSALYLCASSLVGRGTDTQYFGPGTRLTVL.

The V and J genes are TRBV28 and TRBJ2-1; 8 bases agree with TRBD2. V shed 4 bases, J shed 7 bases, and the junction held 12 bases outside the gene matches. Germline values: CDR1 MDHEN, CDR2 SYDVKM. The CDR3 sequence is 16 residues long. This CDR3 reads CASSSPWGGRSNEQFF. DNA for the CDR3: TGTGCCAGCAGTTCCCCCTGGGGCGGGAGGTCGAATGAGCAGTTCTTC.

This chain uses TRBV3-1 (or the pseudogene TRBV3-2) with TRBJ1-1; no reliable D call. This CDR3 has 12 amino acids. Germline loops: CDR1 LGHDT, CDR2 YNNKEL (reference sequence). Trimming removed 4 bases from V and 4 bases from J, with 7 bases in between. The CDR3 DNA reads TGTGCCAGCAGCCGGCGGGGCACTGAAGCTTTCTTT. Encoded protein: CASSRRGTEAFF.

The rearrangement uses TRBV10-2 and TRBJ1-2, with TRBD1 identical over 8 bases. The germline V gene has CDR1 WSHSY and CDR2 SAAADI. The CDR3 is 15 residues long. V dropped 6 bases and J dropped 6; count of bases not matched to a gene: 12. CDR3 amino acids: CASSADRAGLNGYTF. The DNA of the CDR3 is TGCGCCAGCAGCGCGGACAGGGCGGGACTGAATGGCTACACCTTC.

This sequence joins TRBV6-5 and TRBJ1-1, with D uncertain. CDR1 and CDR2 from the germline V gene are MNHEY and SVGAGI. The CDR3 has 13 amino acids. V lost 8 bases to trimming and J lost 1 base, with 11 bases between them. DNA for the CDR3: TGTGCCAGCCTAAGACAAAAGAACACTGAAGCTTTCTTT. Its translation: CASLRQKNTEAFF.

This clone showed up just once. The chain combines TRBV7-3 with TRBJ2-1; 11 bases fit TRBD2. Germline loops: CDR1 SGHTA, CDR2 FQGTGA. The V segment lost 4 bases and the J segment 5 bases; nucleotides outside the gene matches: 7. This CDR3 has 16 amino acids. The CDR3 protein is CASSYTSGSPNNEQFF. The CDR3 DNA reads as TGTGCCAGCAGCTATACTAGCGGGAGCCCCAACAATGAGCAGTTCTTC.

V and J are TRBV10-1 and TRBJ2-3; D may be TRBD2 (7 bases). With 2 bases removed from V and 4 bases from J, the gap between germline ends came to 16 bases. CDR3 length: 16 residues. CDR1 is WNHNN and CDR2 is SYGVQD in the germline V gene (reference sequence). The CDR3 bases are TGCGCCAGCAGTGAGAGTGCGGGAGAGGGGGCAGATACGCAGTATTTT. Amino acid sequence: CASSESAGEGADTQYF.

The chain is built from TRBV19 and TRBJ2-2, with 11 bases that match TRBD2. The CDR3 is made up of 16 amino acids. Germline V gene data show CDR1 as LNHDA and CDR2 as SQIVND (reference sequence). V was clipped by 6 bases and J by 0 bases; unmatched bases: 3. The CDR3 is CASRWGLAANTGELFF. The CDR3 region has the DNA TGTGCCAGTAGATGGGGACTAGCGGCGAACACCGGGGAGCTGTTTTTT.

The chain recombines TRBV5-4 with TRBJ2-7; maybe TRBD2 (5 bases). Germline V lookup: CDR1 SGHNT, CDR2 YYREEE (reference sequence). V lost 3 bases, J lost 3 bases, and 7 bases lay in between. The CDR3 is 12 residues long. The CDR3 DNA reads TGTGCCAGCAGCTCCGGGAACTACGAGCAGTACTTC. Translation: CASSSGNYEQYF.

The V gene is TRBV4-1, the J gene TRBJ1-4; TRBD1 matches 7 bases. Trimming removed 4 bases from V and 0 bases from J; junction bases left unmatched: 5. The CDR3 is 16 amino acids. Germline assignment: CDR1 MGHRA and CDR2 YSYEKL. Here the CDR3 reads CASSPDRAATNEKLFF. Here the CDR3 DNA reads TGCGCCAGCAGCCCAGACAGGGCGGCAACTAATGAAAAACTGTTTTTT.

V is TRBV11-3 and J is TRBJ2-1, with D tentatively TRBD2 (7 bases). The germline gives CDR1 SGHNT, CDR2 YENEEA. V was trimmed by 1 base and J by 3 bases, leaving 10 bases between them. The CDR3 runs 15 residues. CDR3 residues: CASSLGGGGYNEQFF. The CDR3 DNA reads TGTGCCAGCAGCTTAGGGGGAGGGGGCTACAATGAGCAGTTCTTC.

V is TRBV6-5 and J is TRBJ2-7; tentatively, D is TRBD1 (5 bases). With 5 bases removed from V and 3 bases from J, the gap between germline ends came to 11 bases. The CDR3 totals 13 residues. The germline CDR1 and CDR2 sequences are MNHEY and SVGAGI. The CDR3 sequence is CASSPMDNYEQYF. The CDR3 DNA reads as TGTGCCAGCAGTCCCATGGACAACTACGAGCAGTACTTC.

This chain joins TRBV21-1 and TRBJ2-7; the table's D gene call, TRBD1, was not cross checked with the DNA. TRBV21-1 is a documented pseudogene. This CDR3 region has 16 residues. In DNA form, the CDR3 reads TGTGCCAGCAGCAAAGTAGTCAGGGGAAGGGTTTGCGAGCAGTACTTC. Translating it yields CASSKVVRGRVCEQYF.

The V call is TRBV5-5, the J call TRBJ1-1; possible D gene TRBD1, 6 bases. The CDR3 loop spans 13 amino acids. The germline CDR1 and CDR2 sequences are SGHKS and YYEKEE (reference sequence). Trimming shortened V by 6 bases and J by 2 bases, and 11 bases separated the two germline ends. This CDR3 is CASNGTPNTEAFF. DNA of the CDR3: TGTGCCAGCAACGGGACACCAAACACTGAAGCTTTCTTT. Full variable domain (remainder filled in from reference TRBV5-5 and TRBJ1-1): DAGVTQSPTHLIKTRGQQVTLRCSPISGHKSVSWYQQVLGQGPQFIFQYYEKEERGRGNFPDRFSARQFPNYSSELNVNALLLGDSALYLCASNGTPNTEAFFGQGTRLTVV.

This chain connects TRBV14 to TRBJ1-6; perhaps TRBD1 as D (6 bases). V was clipped by 0 bases and J by 10 bases, with 13 bases between them. The CDR3 is 15 amino acids. The germline V gene encodes CDR1 SGHDN and CDR2 FVKESK. CDR3 DNA sequence: TGTGCCAGCAGCCAAGAACTAGGGGGTCGGTCACCCCTCCACTTT. Amino acids: CASSQELGGRSPLHF.

In DNA, the CDR3 is TGTGCCAGCATAACAGGGGTTTCCTATAATTCACCCCTCCACTTT. Amino acids: CASITGVSYNSPLHF. The chain employs TRBV6-5 and TRBJ1-6; 7 bases align to TRBD1. V dropped 7 bases and J dropped 1; count of bases not matched to a gene: 4. Germline CDR1 is MNHEY and CDR2 is SVGAGI. The CDR3 sequence is 15 residues long.

This chain links TRBV5-1 with TRBJ2-5, with 7 bases identical to TRBD1. Germline loops: CDR1 SGHRS, CDR2 YFSETQ. The CDR3 runs to 14 residues. J gave up 0 bases and V 5 bases, and 4 bases lay outside the gene matches. CDR3 in amino acids: CASRQGLYQETQYF. Written as DNA, the CDR3 is TGCGCCAGCAGACAGGGGTTGTACCAAGAGACCCAGTACTTC.

The CDR3 protein is CATSDFTSGSGNEQFF. The CDR3 nucleotides read TGTGCCACCAGTGATTTTACTAGCGGGAGCGGCAATGAGCAGTTCTTC. This rearrangement joins TRBV24-1 to TRBJ2-1; the match to TRBD2 covers 11 bases. This CDR3 spans 16 amino acids. Trimming removed 1 base from V and 6 bases from J; junction bases left unmatched: 4. Germline V gives CDR1 KGHDR, CDR2 SFDVKD.

V gene TRBV29-1 combines with J gene TRBJ2-7; 10 bases fit TRBD2. Germline loops: CDR1 SQVTM, CDR2 ANQGSEA. This CDR3 is built from 15 residues. J was trimmed by 7 bases and V by 4 bases; bases with no gene match: 13. The CDR3 DNA reads TGCAGCGTTGGGTTCACTAGCGGGGATCTGGGAGAGCAGTACTTC. It yields the protein CSVGFTSGDLGEQYF.

The chain employs TRBV20-1 and TRBJ2-1, with a tentative D call TRBD2 (5 bases). Trimming left V 3 bases short and J 6 bases short, with 6 bases between. Germline loops: CDR1 DFQATT, CDR2 SNEGSKA (reference sequence). This CDR3 has 11 residues. CDR3 loop: CSARDFNEQFF. The CDR3 region has the DNA TGCAGTGCTAGGGACTTCAATGAGCAGTTCTTC.

This sequence joins TRBV7-9 and TRBJ1-1, with D uncertain. Trimming shortened V by 2 bases and J by 5 bases, and 21 bases separated the two germline ends. The germline CDR1 and CDR2 sequences are SEHNR and FQNEAQ (reference sequence). The CDR3 contains 17 residues. For the CDR3, the DNA is TGTGCCAGCAGCTTAAGGCGGAATCAACATATGGGTACTGAAGCTTTCTTT. It translates to CASSLRRNQHMGTEAFF.

The chain employs TRBV2 and TRBJ1-1; D unclear. CDR1 SNHLY and CDR2 FYNNEI come from the germline V gene. The CDR3 has 14 residues. V was shortened by 2 bases and J by 4 bases, with 11 bases between the two germline ends. Here the CDR3 reads CASSERDWGTEAFF. The CDR3 DNA is TGTGCCAGCAGTGAACGGGATTGGGGCACTGAAGCTTTCTTT.

The chain's CDR3 is CASSLKREWKETQYF. The CDR3 DNA is TGTGCCAGCAGCTTAAAGCGGGAATGGAAAGAGACCCAGTACTTC. The V gene is TRBV7-2, the J gene TRBJ2-5; 7 nucleotides align to TRBD2. Trimming cost V 2 bases and J 3 bases; bases outside gene matches: 6. The length of the CDR3 is 15 residues. Germline CDR1 SGHTA, CDR2 FQGNSA.

The chain couples TRBV28 to TRBJ1-4, with D possibly matching TRBD1 (6 bases). V was cut by 8 bases and J by 4 bases, with 11 bases left in between. This CDR3 has 13 amino acids. Germline V gives CDR1 MDHEN, CDR2 SYDVKM. Here the CDR3 reads CASFGRGNEKLFF. The CDR3 DNA is TGTGCCAGCTTCGGCAGGGGTAATGAAAAACTGTTTTTT.

This clone was seen more than once but under ten times. This specimen includes other DNA sequences encoding the same CDR3. The rearrangement links TRBV29-1 to TRBJ1-2, with TRBD1 matching over 7 bases. The CDR3 is made up of 12 amino acids. Germline lookup yields CDR1 SQVTM and CDR2 ANQGSEA. With 5 bases clipped from V and 3 bases from J, the junction kept 3 bases outside the gene matches. CDR3 amino acids: CSVSGTDYGYTF. CDR3 nucleotides: TGCAGCGTTTCCGGGACAGACTATGGCTACACCTTC.

The chain joins TRBV7-6 to TRBJ1-2; possibly TRBD1 for D (5 bases). This CDR3 spans 15 amino acids. In germline, CDR1 is SGHVS, CDR2 FNYEAQ. V lost 1 base and J 2 bases, leaving 11 bases between the germline ends. The CDR3 loop is CASSLDPKGNYGYTF. In DNA form, the CDR3 reads TGTGCCAGCAGCTTAGATCCTAAGGGGAACTATGGCTACACCTTC.

The chain recombines TRBV19 with TRBJ2-5; 11 nucleotides agree with TRBD2. With V trimmed by 4 bases and J by 5 bases, 6 bases remained unmatched. Germline CDR1 is LNHDA and CDR2 is SQIVND (reference sequence). The CDR3 sequence is 15 residues long. The CDR3 protein is CASSTYSGRGETQYF. CDR3 DNA: TGTGCCAGTAGTACGTATAGCGGGAGGGGTGAGACCCAGTACTTC.

The rearrangement links TRBV3-1 (or the pseudogene TRBV3-2) to TRBJ2-5, with D possibly matching TRBD2 (7 bases). Germline CDR1 is LGHDT and CDR2 is YNNKEL (reference sequence). The V end was cut by 0 bases, the J end by 6 bases, with 17 bases between. The CDR3 covers 16 residues. CDR3 residues: CASSQDWGGRAKTQYF. CDR3 nucleotides: TGTGCCAGCAGCCAAGATTGGGGGGGCAGGGCCAAGACCCAGTACTTC.

This chain uses TRBV2 with TRBJ2-7; TRBD1 might be the D (6 bases). The CDR3 is 14 amino acids. The germline V gene encodes CDR1 SNHLY and CDR2 FYNNEI. V was pared by 5 bases and J by 0 bases, with 11 bases between. DNA of the CDR3: TGTGCCAGCAGTCTAATACAGGGCTCCTACGAGCAGTACTTC. The encoded protein is CASSLIQGSYEQYF. Looking up the rest from reference TRBV2 and TRBJ2-7 gives the full variable domain: EPEVTQTPSHQVTQMGQEVILRCVPISNHLYFYWYRQILGQKVEFLVSFYNNEISEKSEIFDDQFSVERPDGSNFTLKIRSTKLEDSAMYFCASSLIQGSYEQYFGPGTRLTVT.

The chain couples TRBV7-8 to TRBJ1-1; weak D call: TRBD1 (5 bases). Trimming pared 5 bases from V and 1 base from J, leaving 8 bases between. This CDR3 comprises 13 residues. Per germline, CDR1 SGHVS and CDR2 FQNEAQ. The CDR3 DNA sequence: TGTGCCAGCAGCATTACAGGGAACACTGAAGCTTTCTTT. Amino acid sequence: CASSITGNTEAFF.

The chain combines TRBV4-1 with TRBJ2-6, with TRBD2 as a possible D gene (5 bases). V shed 9 bases and J shed 1 base, with 13 bases lying between them. Germline V gene data show CDR1 as MGHRA and CDR2 as YSYEKL. There are 15 residues in the CDR3. The CDR3 reads CASSLGGSGANVLTF. Written as DNA, the CDR3 is TGCGCCAGTTCCTTGGGCGGGTCTGGGGCCAACGTCCTGACTTTC.

The chain links TRBV24-1 to TRBJ2-3; the D gene is possibly TRBD1 (5 bases). The CDR3 extends over 13 amino acids. Germline values: CDR1 KGHDR, CDR2 SFDVKD. V was clipped by 2 bases and J by 5 bases, with 7 bases between them. CDR3 nucleotides: TGTGCCACCAGTGATTGGGGCCGAGATACGCAGTATTTT. It translates to CATSDWGRDTQYF.